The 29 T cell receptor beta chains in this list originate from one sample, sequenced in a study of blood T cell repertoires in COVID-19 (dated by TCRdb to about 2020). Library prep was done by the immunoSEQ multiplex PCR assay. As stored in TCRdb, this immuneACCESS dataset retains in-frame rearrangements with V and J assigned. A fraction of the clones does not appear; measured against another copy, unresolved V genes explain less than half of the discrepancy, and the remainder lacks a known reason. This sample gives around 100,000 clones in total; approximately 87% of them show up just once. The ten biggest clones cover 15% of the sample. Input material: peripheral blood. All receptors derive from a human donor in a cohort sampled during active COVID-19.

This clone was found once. The CDR3 is CASSSWTGIDEQYF. Written as DNA, the CDR3 is TGTGCCAGCAGCTCCTGGACAGGGATCGACGAGCAGTACTTC. The gene calls are TRBV13 and TRBJ2-7; TRBD1 matches 8 bases. CDR1 and CDR2 (germline): PRHDT, FYEKMQ (reference sequence). The CDR3 is 14 residues long. Germline trimming cut 4 bases from V and 5 bases from J; bases unmatched to any gene: 7.

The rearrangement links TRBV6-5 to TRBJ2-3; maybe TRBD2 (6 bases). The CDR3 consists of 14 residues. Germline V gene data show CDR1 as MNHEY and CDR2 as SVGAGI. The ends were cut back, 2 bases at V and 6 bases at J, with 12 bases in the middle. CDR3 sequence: CASSYDGGEDTQYF. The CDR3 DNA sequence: TGTGCCAGCAGTTACGACGGGGGAGAGGATACGCAGTATTTT.

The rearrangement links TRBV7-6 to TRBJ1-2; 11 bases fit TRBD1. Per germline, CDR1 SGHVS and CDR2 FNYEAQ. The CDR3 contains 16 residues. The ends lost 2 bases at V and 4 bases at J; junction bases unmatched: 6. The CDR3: CASSLSPGQGGYGYTF. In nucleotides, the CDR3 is TGTGCCAGCAGCTTATCCCCGGGACAGGGGGGCTATGGCTACACCTTC.

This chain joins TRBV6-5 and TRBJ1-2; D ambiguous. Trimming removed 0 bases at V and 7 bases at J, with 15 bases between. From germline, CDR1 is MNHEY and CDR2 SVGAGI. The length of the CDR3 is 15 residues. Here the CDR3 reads CASSYSRVGGLGYTF. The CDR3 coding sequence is TGTGCCAGCAGTTACTCGAGGGTGGGTGGCCTTGGCTACACCTTC.

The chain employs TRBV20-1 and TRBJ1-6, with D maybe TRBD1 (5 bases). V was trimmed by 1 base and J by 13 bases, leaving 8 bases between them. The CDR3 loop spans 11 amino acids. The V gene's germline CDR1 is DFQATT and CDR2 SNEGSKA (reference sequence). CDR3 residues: CSARAGGPLHF. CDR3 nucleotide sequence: TGCAGTGCTAGAGCGGGGGGGCCCCTCCACTTT.

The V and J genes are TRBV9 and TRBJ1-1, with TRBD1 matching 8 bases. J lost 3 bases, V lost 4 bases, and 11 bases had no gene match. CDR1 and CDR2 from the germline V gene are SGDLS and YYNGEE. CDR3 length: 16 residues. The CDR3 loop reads CASSPPGQVYDTEAFF. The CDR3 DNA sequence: TGTGCCAGCAGCCCGCCGGGACAGGTGTACGACACTGAAGCTTTCTTT.

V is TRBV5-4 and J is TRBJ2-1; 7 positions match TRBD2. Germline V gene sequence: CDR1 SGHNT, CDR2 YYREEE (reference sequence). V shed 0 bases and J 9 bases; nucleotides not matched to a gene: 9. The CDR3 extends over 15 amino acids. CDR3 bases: TGTGCCAGCAGCTTGGGCGGGACTAAAGGGGCTGAGCAGTTCTTC. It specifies CASSLGGTKGAEQFF. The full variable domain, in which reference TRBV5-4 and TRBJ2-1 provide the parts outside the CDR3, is ETGVTQSPTHLIKTRGQQVTLRCSSQSGHNTVSWYQQALGQGPQFIFQYYREEENGRGNFPPRFSGLQFPNYSSELNVNALELDDSALYLCASSLGGTKGAEQFFGPGTRLTVL.

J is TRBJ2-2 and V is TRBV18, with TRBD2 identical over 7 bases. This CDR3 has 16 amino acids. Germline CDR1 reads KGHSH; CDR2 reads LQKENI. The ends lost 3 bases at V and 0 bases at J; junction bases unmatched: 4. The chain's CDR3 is CASSPTGLTNTGELFF. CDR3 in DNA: TGTGCCAGCTCACCGACGGGACTAACGAACACCGGGGAGCTGTTTTTT.

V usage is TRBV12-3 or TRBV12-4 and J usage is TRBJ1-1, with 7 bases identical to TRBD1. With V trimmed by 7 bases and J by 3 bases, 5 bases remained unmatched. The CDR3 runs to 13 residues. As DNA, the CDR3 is TGTGCCAGCACTTTGACAGGGTACACTGAAGCTTTCTTT. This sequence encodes CASTLTGYTEAFF.

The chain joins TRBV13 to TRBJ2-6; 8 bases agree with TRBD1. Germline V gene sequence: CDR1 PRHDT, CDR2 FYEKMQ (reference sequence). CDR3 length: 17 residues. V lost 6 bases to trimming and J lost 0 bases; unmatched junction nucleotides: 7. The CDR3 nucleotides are TGTGCCAGCAGGGGACAGGTCGGGAGCTCTGGGGCCAACGTCCTGACTTTC. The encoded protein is CASRGQVGSSGANVLTF.

DNA for the CDR3: TGTGCCAGCTCACCGGCCTGGAACAGCCAAGAGACCCAGTACTTC. Translation: CASSPAWNSQETQYF. The gene calls are TRBV18 and TRBJ2-5; D is ambiguous. This CDR3 is built from 15 residues. Trimming left V 3 bases short and J 1 base short, with 12 bases between. Germline V gene sequence: CDR1 KGHSH, CDR2 LQKENI. Drawing the rest from reference TRBV18 and TRBJ2-5, the complete variable domain is NAGVMQNPRHLVRRRGQEARLRCSPMKGHSHVYWYRQLPEEGLKFMVYLQKENIIDESGMPKERFSAEFPKEGPSILRIQQVVRGDSAAYFCASSPAWNSQETQYFGPGTRLLVL.

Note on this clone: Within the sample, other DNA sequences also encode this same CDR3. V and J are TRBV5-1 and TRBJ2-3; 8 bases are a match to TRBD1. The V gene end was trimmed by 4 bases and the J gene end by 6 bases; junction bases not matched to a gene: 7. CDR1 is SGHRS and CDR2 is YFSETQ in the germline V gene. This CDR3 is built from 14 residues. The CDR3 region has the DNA TGCGCCAGCAGCCTCGGTCAGGGGGCGGATACGCAGTATTTT. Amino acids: CASSLGQGADTQYF. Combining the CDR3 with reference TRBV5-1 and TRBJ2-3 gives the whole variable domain KAGVTQTPRYLIKTRGQQVTLSCSPISGHRSVSWYQQTPGQGLQFLFEYFSETQRNKGNFPGRFSGRQFSNSRSEMNVSTLELGDSALYLCASSLGQGADTQYFGPGTRLTVL.

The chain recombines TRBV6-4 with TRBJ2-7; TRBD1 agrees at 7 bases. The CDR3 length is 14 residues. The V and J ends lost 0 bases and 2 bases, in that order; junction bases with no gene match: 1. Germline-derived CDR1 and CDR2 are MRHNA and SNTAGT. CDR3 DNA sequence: TGTGCCAGCAGTGACTCGGGACAGACCTACGAGCAGTACTTC. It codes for CASSDSGQTYEQYF.

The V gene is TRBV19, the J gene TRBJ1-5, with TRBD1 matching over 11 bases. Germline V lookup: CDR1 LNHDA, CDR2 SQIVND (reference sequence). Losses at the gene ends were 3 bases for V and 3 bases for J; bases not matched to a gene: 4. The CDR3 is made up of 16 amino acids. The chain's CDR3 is CASSMGDRGFNQPQHF. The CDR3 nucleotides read TGTGCCAGTAGTATGGGGGACAGGGGGTTCAATCAGCCCCAGCATTTT.

The CDR3 region has the DNA TGTGCCAGCTCTTCCGGGACAGGATGGTCCTACGAGCAGTACTTC. It is translated as CASSSGTGWSYEQYF. This chain connects TRBV10-3 to TRBJ2-7; 8 bases fit TRBD1. Per germline, CDR1 ENHRY and CDR2 SYGVKD. The V and J ends lost 10 bases and 1 base, in that order; junction bases with no gene match: 12. This CDR3 contains 15 residues.

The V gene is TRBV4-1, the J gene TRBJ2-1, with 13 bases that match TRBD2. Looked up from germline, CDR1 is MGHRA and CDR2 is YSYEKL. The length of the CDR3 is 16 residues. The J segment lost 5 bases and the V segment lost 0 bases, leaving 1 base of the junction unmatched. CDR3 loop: CASSQEGLAGHNEQFF. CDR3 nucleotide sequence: TGCGCCAGCAGCCAAGAGGGACTAGCGGGACACAATGAGCAGTTCTTC.

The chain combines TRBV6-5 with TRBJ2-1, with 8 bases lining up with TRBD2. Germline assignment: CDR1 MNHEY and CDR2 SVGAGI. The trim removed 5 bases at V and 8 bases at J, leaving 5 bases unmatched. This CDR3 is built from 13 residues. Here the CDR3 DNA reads TGTGCCAGCAGTACCGGGACTAGTTATGAGCAGTTCTTC. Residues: CASSTGTSYEQFF.

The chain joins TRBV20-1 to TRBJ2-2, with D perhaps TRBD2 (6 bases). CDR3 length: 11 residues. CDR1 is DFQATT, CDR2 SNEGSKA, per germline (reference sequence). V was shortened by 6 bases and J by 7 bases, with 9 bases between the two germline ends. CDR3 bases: TGCAGTGCCCGACTAGTCGGGGAGCTGTTTTTT. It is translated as CSARLVGELFF.

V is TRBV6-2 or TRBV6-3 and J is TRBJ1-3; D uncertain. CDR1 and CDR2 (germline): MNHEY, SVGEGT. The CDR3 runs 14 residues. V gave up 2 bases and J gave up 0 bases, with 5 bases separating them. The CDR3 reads CASSYRGSGNTIYF. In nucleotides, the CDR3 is TGTGCCAGCAGTTACCGGGGCTCTGGAAACACCATATATTTT.

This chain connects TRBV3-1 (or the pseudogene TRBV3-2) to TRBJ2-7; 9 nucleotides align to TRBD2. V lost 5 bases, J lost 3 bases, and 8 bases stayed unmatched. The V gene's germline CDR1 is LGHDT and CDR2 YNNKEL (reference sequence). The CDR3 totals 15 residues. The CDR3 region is CASSSPASGVYEQYF. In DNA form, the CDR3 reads TGTGCCAGCAGCTCCCCTGCTAGCGGGGTCTACGAGCAGTACTTC.

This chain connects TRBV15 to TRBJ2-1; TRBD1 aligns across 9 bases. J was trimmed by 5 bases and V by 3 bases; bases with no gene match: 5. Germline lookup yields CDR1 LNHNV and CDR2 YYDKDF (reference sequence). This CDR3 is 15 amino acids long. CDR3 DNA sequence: TGTGCCACCAGCAGCCGGACAGGGGATGACAATGAGCAGTTCTTC. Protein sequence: CATSSRTGDDNEQFF. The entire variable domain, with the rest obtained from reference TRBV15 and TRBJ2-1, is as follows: DAMVIQNPRYQVTQFGKPVTLSCSQTLNHNVMYWYQQKSSQAPKLLFHYYDKDFNNEADTPDNFQSRRPNTSFCFLDIRSPGLGDTAMYLCATSSRTGDDNEQFFGPGTRLTVL.

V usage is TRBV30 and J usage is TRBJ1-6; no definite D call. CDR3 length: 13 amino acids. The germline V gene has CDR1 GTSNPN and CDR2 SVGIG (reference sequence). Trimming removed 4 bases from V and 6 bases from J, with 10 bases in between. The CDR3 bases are TGTGCCTGGACTCAGGCAGTTAATTCACCCCTCCACTTT. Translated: CAWTQAVNSPLHF. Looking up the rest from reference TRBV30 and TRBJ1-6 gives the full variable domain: SQTIHQWPATLVQPVGSPLSLECTVEGTSNPNLYWYRQAAGRGLQLLFYSVGIGQISSEVPQNLSASRPQDRQFILSSKKLLLSDSGFYLCAWTQAVNSPLHFGNGTRLTVT.

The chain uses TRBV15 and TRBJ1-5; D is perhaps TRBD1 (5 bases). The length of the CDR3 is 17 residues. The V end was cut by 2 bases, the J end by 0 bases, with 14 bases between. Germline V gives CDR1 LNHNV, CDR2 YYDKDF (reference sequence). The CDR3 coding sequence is TGTGCCACCAGCAGAATGGGGCTGACAGCTAGCAATCAGCCCCAGCATTTT. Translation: CATSRMGLTASNQPQHF. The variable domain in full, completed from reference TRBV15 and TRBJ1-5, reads DAMVIQNPRYQVTQFGKPVTLSCSQTLNHNVMYWYQQKSSQAPKLLFHYYDKDFNNEADTPDNFQSRRPNTSFCFLDIRSPGLGDTAMYLCATSRMGLTASNQPQHFGDGTRLSIL.

Written as DNA, the CDR3 is TGTGCCAGCACAATAATGACAGGACTGAACACTGAAGCTTTCTTT. This translates into CASTIMTGLNTEAFF. V and J are TRBV2 and TRBJ1-1; weak D call: TRBD1 (6 bases). Trimming cost V 7 bases and J 0 bases, with 15 bases left between them. This CDR3 region has 15 residues. The germline CDR1 and CDR2 sequences are SNHLY and FYNNEI. Full variable domain (missing parts from reference TRBV2 and TRBJ1-1): EPEVTQTPSHQVTQMGQEVILRCVPISNHLYFYWYRQILGQKVEFLVSFYNNEISEKSEIFDDQFSVERPDGSNFTLKIRSTKLEDSAMYFCASTIMTGLNTEAFFGQGTRLTVV.

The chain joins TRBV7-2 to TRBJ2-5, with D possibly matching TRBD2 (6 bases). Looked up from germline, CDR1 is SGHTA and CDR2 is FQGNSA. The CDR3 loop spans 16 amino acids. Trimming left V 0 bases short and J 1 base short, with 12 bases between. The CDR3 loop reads CASSLAWSSGQETQYF. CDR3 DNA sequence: TGTGCCAGCAGCTTAGCGTGGAGTAGCGGCCAAGAGACCCAGTACTTC.

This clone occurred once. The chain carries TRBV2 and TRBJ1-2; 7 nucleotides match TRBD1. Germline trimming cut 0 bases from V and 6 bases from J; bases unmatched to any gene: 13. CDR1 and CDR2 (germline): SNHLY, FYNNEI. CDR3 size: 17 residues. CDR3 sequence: CASSEAPNRYRGHGYTF. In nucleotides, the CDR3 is TGTGCCAGCAGTGAAGCTCCCAATCGGTACAGGGGACATGGCTACACCTTC. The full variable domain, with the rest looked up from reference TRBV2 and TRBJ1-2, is EPEVTQTPSHQVTQMGQEVILRCVPISNHLYFYWYRQILGQKVEFLVSFYNNEISEKSEIFDDQFSVERPDGSNFTLKIRSTKLEDSAMYFCASSEAPNRYRGHGYTFGSGTRLTVV.

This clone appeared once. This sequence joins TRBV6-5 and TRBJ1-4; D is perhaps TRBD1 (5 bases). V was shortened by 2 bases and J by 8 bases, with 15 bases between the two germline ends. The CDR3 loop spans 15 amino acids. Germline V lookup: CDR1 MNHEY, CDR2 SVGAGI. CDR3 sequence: CASSYRGRVEEKLFF. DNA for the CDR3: TGTGCCAGCAGTTACCGCGGCAGGGTAGAAGAAAAACTGTTTTTT.

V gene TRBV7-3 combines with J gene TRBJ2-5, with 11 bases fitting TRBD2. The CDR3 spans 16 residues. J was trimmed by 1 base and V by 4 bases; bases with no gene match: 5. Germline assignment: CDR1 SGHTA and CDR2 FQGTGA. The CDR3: CASSSGLAGSQETQYF. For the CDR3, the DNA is TGTGCCAGCAGCTCCGGACTAGCGGGTTCCCAAGAGACCCAGTACTTC.

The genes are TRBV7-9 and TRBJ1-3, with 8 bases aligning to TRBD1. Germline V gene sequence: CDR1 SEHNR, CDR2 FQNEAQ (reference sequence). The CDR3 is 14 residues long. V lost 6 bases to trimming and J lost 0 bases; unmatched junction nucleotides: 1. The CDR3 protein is CASSTGGSGNTIYF. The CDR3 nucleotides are TGTGCCAGCAGTACAGGGGGCTCTGGAAACACCATATATTTT.